Presented here are 4 T cell receptor beta chains from one specimen sequenced in a study of blood T cells in healthy people across ages. Alongside a J-beta primer mix, a sample-barcoded 5' primer served in a second PCR lasting roughly 6 to 11 cycles. TCRdb itself ran the 5' RACE reads through MiXCR, one entry per CDR3 protein. The profile shows about a million distinct CDR3 sequences, 51% of them singletons. Sequenced sample: blood. The receptors stem from a woman aged 60-75 years in good health.

The chain uses TRBV2 and TRBJ1-6, with D unclear. Germline V gene data show CDR1 as SNHLY and CDR2 as FYNNEI. The CDR3 contains 13 residues. V was shortened by 7 bases and J by 8 bases, with 12 bases between the two germline ends. CDR3 in amino acids: CASKLGRDSPLHF. The CDR3 DNA reads as TGTGCCAGCAAGCTGGGTAGGGATTCACCCCTCCACTTT.

This clonotype was found a few times. The chain is built from TRBV12-3 or TRBV12-4 and TRBJ2-5; TRBD1 agrees at 10 bases. V gave up 5 bases and J gave up 5 bases; unmatched junction bases: 11. CDR3 length: 16 residues. In DNA form, the CDR3 reads TGTGCCAGCAGTACCAGGACAGGGGGTATGGTCGAGACCCAGTACTTC. Translation: CASSTRTGGMVETQYF.

The genes are TRBV7-2 and TRBJ2-5; D unclear. V lost 3 bases, J lost 1 base, and 9 bases lay in between. CDR3 length: 14 amino acids. CDR1 and CDR2 (germline): SGHTA, FQGNSA. CDR3 residues: CASSLIATQETQYF. CDR3 DNA sequence: TGTGCCAGCAGCTTGATTGCAACCCAAGAGACCCAGTACTTC. Looking up the rest from reference TRBV7-2 and TRBJ2-5 gives the full variable domain: GAGVSQSPSNKVTEKGKDVELRCDPISGHTALYWYRQSLGQGLEFLIYFQGNSAPDKSGLPSDRFSAERTGGSVSTLTIQRTQQEDSAVYLCASSLIATQETQYFGPGTRLLVL.

The J gene is TRBJ2-7, the V gene TRBV20-1, with 12 bases lining up with TRBD2. This CDR3 has 18 amino acids. Trimming took 0 bases from V and 3 from J; bases not matched to a gene: 12. Germline lookup yields CDR1 DFQATT and CDR2 SNEGSKA (reference sequence). The CDR3 region is CSARDHGLAGLSGYEQYF. Written as DNA, the CDR3 is TGCAGTGCTAGAGATCATGGACTAGCGGGATTATCCGGCTACGAGCAGTACTTC.